This TCR beta chain was identified during a study of identical twins. Overall study results and limits: Twins shared beta out-of-frame sequences in excess, but this excess was weaker. Cord blood beta clonotypes present at high abundance carried fewer insertions; no such pattern appeared in memory repertoires.

MiXCR was run by TCRdb on the 5' RACE reads, yielding one entry per CDR3 protein. Among hundreds of thousands of distinct CDR3 sequences listed, less than 9% were seen once. As to this clonotype: The antigen is undetermined.

The sample was also linked to a second study, of yellow fever vaccine responses in identical twins.

The sequenced sample was memory (CD45RO+) T cells sorted from blood. The clonotype was recovered from a woman between 18 and 29 years old in good health.

Here the CDR3 reads CASSTPNKNIQYF. Here the CDR3 DNA reads TGTGCCAGCTCTACGCCGAACAAAAACATTCAGTACTTC. The rearrangement uses TRBV6-2 or TRBV6-3 and TRBJ2-4; D is unresolved. The CDR3 spans 13 residues. CDR1 and CDR2 from the germline V gene are MNHEY and SVGEGT. The V and J ends lost 8 bases and 3 bases respectively, with 11 bases between them.